This T cell receptor beta chain is from a study of blood T cells in healthy people across ages. In the study overall: The capture of about one barcoded beta molecule per two T cells was achieved by template switching.

Study-level findings and limits: Roughly linear declines in TCR beta diversity per million T cells occurred with age.

A second about 6 to 12 cycle PCR used barcoded and J-beta primers. Using its own MiXCR run on the 5' RACE reads, TCRdb lists one record per CDR3 protein. The sample carries approximately 850,000 distinct CDR3 sequences, 58% recorded once. This CDR3 comprises 13 residues. V lost 6 bases, J lost 2 bases, and 10 bases lay in between. The V gene's germline CDR1 is SNHLY and CDR2 FYNNEI. Concerning this clonotype itself: The antigen remains undetermined.

For every donor, a draw yielded roughly 10 milliliters of peripheral blood. Isolation yielded PBMCs, at least 7 million per sample, in every case. The origin of this receptor is a man aged 25-45 years in good health. The chain uses TRBV2 and TRBJ1-2; D is unclear. Sequences were obtained from blood. CDR3 nucleotides: TGTGCCAGCAGCCCCGGGTGGAACTATGGCTACACCTTC. It encodes CASSPGWNYGYTF.